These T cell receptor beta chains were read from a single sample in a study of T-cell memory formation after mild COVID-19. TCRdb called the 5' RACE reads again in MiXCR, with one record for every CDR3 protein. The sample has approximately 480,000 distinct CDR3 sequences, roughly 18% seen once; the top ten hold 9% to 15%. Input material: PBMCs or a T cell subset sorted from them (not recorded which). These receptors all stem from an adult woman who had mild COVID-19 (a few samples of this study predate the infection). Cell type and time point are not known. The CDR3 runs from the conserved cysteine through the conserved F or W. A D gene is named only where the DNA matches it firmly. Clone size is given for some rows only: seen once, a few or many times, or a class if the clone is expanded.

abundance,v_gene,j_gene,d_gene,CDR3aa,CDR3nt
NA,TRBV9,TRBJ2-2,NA,CASSVGGWELFF,TGTGCCAGCAGCGTAGGGGGATGGGAGCTGTTTTTT
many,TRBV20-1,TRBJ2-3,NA,CSAGPPGQNTDTQYF,TGCAGTGCTGGCCCTCCGGGACAAAACACAGATACGCAGTATTTT
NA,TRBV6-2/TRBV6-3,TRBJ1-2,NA,CASSLPPSTGPSNKVGYTF,TGTGCCAGCAGTCTGCCCCCGTCGACAGGACCCTCCAACAAAGTTGGCTACACCTTC
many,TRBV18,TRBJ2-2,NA,CASSPSNYLAGELFF,TGTGCCAGCTCACCCTCCAACTATCTCGCCGGGGAGCTGTTTTTT
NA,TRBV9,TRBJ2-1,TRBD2,CASSPSGGYVLYNEQFF,TGTGCCAGCAGCCCGTCGGGGGGATACGTCCTCTACAATGAGCAGTTCTTC
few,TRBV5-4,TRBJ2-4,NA,CASSLDTAAKNIQYF,TGTGCCAGCAGCTTGGATACAGCCGCCAAAAACATTCAGTACTTC
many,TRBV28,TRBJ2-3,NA,CASSLEVTDTQYF,TGTGCCAGCAGTTTAGAGGTCACAGATACGCAGTATTTT
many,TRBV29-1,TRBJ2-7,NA,CSVGDGYEQYF,TGCAGCGTGGGGGACGGCTACGAGCAGTACTTC
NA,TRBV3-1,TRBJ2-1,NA,CASSQDLNEQFF,TGTGCCAGCAGCCAAGATTTGAATGAGCAGTTCTTC
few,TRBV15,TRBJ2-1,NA,CATSRDLVSSMEQFF,TGTGCCACCAGCAGAGATCTGGTCAGTTCAATGGAGCAGTTCTTC
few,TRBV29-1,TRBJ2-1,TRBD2,CSTSRGDEQFF,TGCAGCACCAGTCGGGGGGATGAGCAGTTCTTC
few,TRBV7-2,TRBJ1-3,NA,CASSESAGLRNTIYF,TGTGCCAGCAGCGAATCGGCAGGGTTACGAAACACCATATATTTT
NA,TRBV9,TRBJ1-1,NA,CASSVDPASAGNTEAFF,TGTGCCAGCAGCGTAGATCCCGCTAGCGCGGGGAACACTGAAGCTTTCTTT
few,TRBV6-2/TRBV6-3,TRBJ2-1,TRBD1,CASTRGQGPYNEQFF,TGTGCCAGCACCCGAGGACAGGGACCTTACAATGAGCAGTTCTTC
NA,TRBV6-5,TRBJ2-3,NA,CASTDSQGSDTQYF,TGTGCCAGCACGGACTCCCAGGGATCCGATACGCAGTATTTT
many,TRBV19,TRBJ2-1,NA,CASLAGMGEQFF,TGTGCCAGTCTGGCCGGGATGGGTGAGCAGTTCTTC
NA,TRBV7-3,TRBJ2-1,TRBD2,CASSFTSGNEQFF,TGTGCCAGCAGCTTTACTAGCGGCAATGAGCAGTTCTTC
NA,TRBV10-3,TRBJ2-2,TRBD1,CAIRRQGATGELFF,TGTGCCATCAGGAGACAGGGGGCTACCGGGGAGCTGTTTTTT
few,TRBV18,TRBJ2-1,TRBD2,CASSPPAGDNEQFF,TGTGCCAGCTCACCCCCGGCGGGGGACAATGAGCAGTTCTTC
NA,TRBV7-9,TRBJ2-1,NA,CASSSGWLANNEQFF,TGTGCCAGCAGCTCGGGATGGCTAGCGAACAATGAGCAGTTCTTC
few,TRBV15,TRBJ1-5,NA,CAPLRGACQPQHF,TGTGCCCCCCTAAGGGGGGCTTGTCAGCCCCAGCATTTT
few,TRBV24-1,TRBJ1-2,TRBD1,CATSDSGQGRDGYTF,TGTGCCACCAGTGACTCGGGACAGGGCCGGGATGGCTACACCTTC
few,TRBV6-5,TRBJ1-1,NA,CASSYIRQGRPEAFF,TGTGCCAGCAGTTACATTCGGCAGGGACGACCTGAAGCTTTCTTT
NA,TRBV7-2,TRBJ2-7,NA,CASSPASTYEQYF,TGTGCCAGCAGCCCGGCCTCAACCTACGAGCAGTACTTC
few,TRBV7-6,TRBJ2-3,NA,CASTMEGYGDTQYF,TGTGCCAGCACCATGGAGGGGTACGGAGATACGCAGTATTTT
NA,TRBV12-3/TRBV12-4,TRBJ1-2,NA,CASSGEFNYGYTF,TGTGCCAGCAGTGGGGAGTTTAACTATGGCTACACCTTC
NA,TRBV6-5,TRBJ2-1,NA,CASSYGLVEAEQFF,TGTGCCAGCAGTTACGGATTGGTAGAAGCTGAGCAGTTCTTC
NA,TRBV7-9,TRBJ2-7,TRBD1,CASSARDRGYEQYF,TGTGCCAGCAGCGCCCGGGACAGGGGTTACGAGCAGTACTTC
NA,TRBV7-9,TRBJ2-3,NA,CASMEGAGDTQYF,TGTGCCAGCATGGAGGGGGCCGGAGATACGCAGTATTTT
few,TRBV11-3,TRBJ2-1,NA,CASREGGGRANEQFF,TGTGCCAGCAGGGAGGGGGGTGGAAGGGCCAATGAGCAGTTCTTC
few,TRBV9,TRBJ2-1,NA,CASSVGDGSGEQFF,TGTGCCAGCAGCGTAGGTGATGGCAGCGGTGAGCAGTTCTTC
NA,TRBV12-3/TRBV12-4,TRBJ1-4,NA,CASSPYGPQNEKLFF,TGTGCCAGCAGCCCTTACGGACCTCAAAATGAAAAACTGTTTTTT
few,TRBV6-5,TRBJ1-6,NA,CASSYSLSGANSPLHF,TGTGCCAGCAGTTACTCGCTGTCAGGGGCTAATTCACCCCTCCACTTT
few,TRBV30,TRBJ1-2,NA,CAWSVSGGYTF,TGTGCCTGGAGTGTTTCGGGGGGCTACACCTTC
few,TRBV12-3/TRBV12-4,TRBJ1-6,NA,CASSTQASPLHF,TGTGCCAGCAGTACTCAGGCTTCACCCCTCCACTTT
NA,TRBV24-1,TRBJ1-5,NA,CATSDRPEGPQHF,TGTGCCACCAGTGACCGGCCCGAAGGACCCCAGCATTTT
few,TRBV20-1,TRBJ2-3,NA,CSARDGWASTDTQYF,TGCAGTGCTAGAGATGGGTGGGCGAGCACAGATACGCAGTATTTT
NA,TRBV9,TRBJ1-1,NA,CASSISGTQNTEAFF,TGTGCCAGCAGCATTTCCGGGACACAGAACACTGAAGCTTTCTTT
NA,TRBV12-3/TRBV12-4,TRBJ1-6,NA,CASSLGQLSSYNSPLHF,TGTGCCAGCAGTTTAGGACAGTTGAGCTCCTATAATTCACCCCTCCACTTT
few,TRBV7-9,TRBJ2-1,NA,CASSTGGGYNEQFF,TGTGCCAGCTCTACAGGGGGAGGGTACAATGAGCAGTTCTTC
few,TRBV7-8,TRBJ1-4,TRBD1,CASSPDRGTNEKLFF,TGTGCCAGCAGCCCGGACAGGGGTACTAATGAAAAACTGTTTTTT
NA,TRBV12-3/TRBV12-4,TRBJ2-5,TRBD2,CASRGGLAGVETQYF,TGTGCCAGCAGGGGAGGACTAGCGGGAGTAGAGACCCAGTACTTC
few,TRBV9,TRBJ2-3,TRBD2,CASSRLAGARDTQYF,TGTGCCAGCAGTCGACTAGCGGGAGCGAGAGATACGCAGTATTTT
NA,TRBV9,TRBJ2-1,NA,CASSGRDTQNEQFF,TGTGCCAGCAGCGGCCGGGACACCCAGAATGAGCAGTTCTTC
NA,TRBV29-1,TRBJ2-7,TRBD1,CSVIQTGTGYEQYF,TGCAGCGTTATTCAGACAGGGACAGGCTACGAGCAGTACTTC
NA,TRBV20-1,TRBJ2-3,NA,CSATQNTQYF,TGCAGTGCTACCCAGAACACGCAGTATTTT
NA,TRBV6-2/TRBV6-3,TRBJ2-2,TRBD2,CASSPRGLAGTGELFF,TGTGCCAGCAGTCCCCGGGGACTAGCGGGCACCGGGGAGCTGTTTTTT
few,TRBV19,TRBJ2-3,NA,CASSTPTGFFTDTQYF,TGTGCCAGTAGTACCCCGACAGGTTTCTTCACAGATACGCAGTATTTT
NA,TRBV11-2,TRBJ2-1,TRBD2,CASSLTSGTLSSYNEQFF,TGTGCCAGCAGCTTAACTAGCGGGACCTTGAGCTCCTACAATGAGCAGTTCTTC
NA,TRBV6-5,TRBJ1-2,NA,CASSYSGRVAGYTF,TGTGCCAGCAGTTACTCTGGGAGGGTTGCTGGCTACACCTTC
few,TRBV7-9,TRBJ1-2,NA,CASSLLGATDHGYTF,TGTGCCAGCAGTCTCCTGGGGGCGACAGACCATGGCTACACCTTC
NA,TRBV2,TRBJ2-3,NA,CASKEGSSTDTQYF,TGTGCCAGCAAGGAGGGCTCTAGCACAGATACGCAGTATTTT
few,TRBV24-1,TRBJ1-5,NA,CATSDGWAVGDQPQHF,TGTGCCACCAGTGATGGGTGGGCAGTAGGCGATCAGCCCCAGCATTTT
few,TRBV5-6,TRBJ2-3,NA,CASSSVGRGTDTQYF,TGTGCCAGCAGCTCGGTGGGCAGGGGCACAGATACGCAGTATTTT
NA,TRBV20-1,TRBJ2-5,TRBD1,CSARPTGLETQYF,TGCAGTGCTAGACCGACAGGGTTAGAGACCCAGTACTTC
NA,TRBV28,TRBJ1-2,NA,CASGDSNYGYTF,TGTGCCAGCGGAGACAGCAACTATGGCTACACCTTC
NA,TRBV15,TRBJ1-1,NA,CATSRQGWMEAFF,TGTGCCACCAGCAGGCAAGGGTGGATGGAAGCTTTCTTT
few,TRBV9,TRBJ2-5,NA,CASSVGGLGRQETQYF,TGTGCCAGCAGCGTAGGTGGGTTGGGGCGCCAAGAGACCCAGTACTTC
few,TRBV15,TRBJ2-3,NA,CATRGQGTSLPDTQYF,TGTGCCACCAGAGGACAGGGGACTAGTCTTCCAGATACGCAGTATTTT